Each of the 16 T cell receptor beta chains below was sequenced from the same sample in a study of cytomegalovirus exposure and HLA in healthy donors. The PCR was carried out with 60 Vbeta primers and 13 Jbeta primers. TCRdb keeps only in-frame clones here, not all; method: immunoSEQ multiplex PCR. The repertoire holds tens of thousands of clones, with roughly 58% as singletons. The sequenced sample consisted of PBMCs. The receptors come from a woman in her 30s in good health and CMV-seropositive.

This clone has only a few counts. CDR3 DNA sequence: TGCGCCAGCAGCCAAGATAGGCACAGGTCTGGTGAAAAACTGTTTTTT. Amino acid sequence: CASSQDRHRSGEKLFF. The chain combines TRBV4-1 with TRBJ1-4, with D perhaps matching TRBD1 (5 bases). This CDR3 contains 16 residues. Germline CDR1 reads MGHRA; CDR2 reads YSYEKL. With 0 bases removed from V and 7 bases from J, the gap between germline ends came to 15 bases.

V is TRBV7-2 and J is TRBJ1-1; D possibly corresponds to TRBD1 (5 bases). The V gene lost 1 base and the J gene lost 11 bases, with 14 bases spanning the gap. CDR1 is SGHTA and CDR2 is FQGNSA in the germline V gene. The CDR3 sequence is 13 residues long. The CDR3 DNA reads TGTGCCAGCAGCTTAGATTCAGGGTCGTTCGCTTTCTTT. The encoded protein is CASSLDSGSFAFF.

This clone was observed a few times. The chain combines TRBV11-3 with TRBJ2-1; 8 bases fit TRBD1. This CDR3 is 15 amino acids long. The trim removed 1 base at V and 8 bases at J, leaving 7 bases unmatched. Germline CDR1 and CDR2: SGHNT and YENEEA. The CDR3 here is CASSLGTGLFDEQFF. CDR3 bases: TGTGCCAGCAGCTTAGGGACAGGGCTTTTCGATGAGCAGTTCTTC.

This clone has just a few counts. The rearrangement joins TRBV5-5 to TRBJ1-5, with 10 bases fitting TRBD1. There are 15 residues in the CDR3. V trimming: 5 bases; J trimming: 2 bases; junction bases outside the gene matches: 4. Germline V gives CDR1 SGHKS, CDR2 YYEKEE (reference sequence). For the CDR3, the DNA is TGTGCCAGCAGGCGCGGGACAGGGGGCAATCAGCCCCAGCATTTT. This translates into CASRRGTGGNQPQHF. Full variable domain (missing parts from reference TRBV5-5 and TRBJ1-5): DAGVTQSPTHLIKTRGQQVTLRCSPISGHKSVSWYQQVLGQGPQFIFQYYEKEERGRGNFPDRFSARQFPNYSSELNVNALLLGDSALYLCASRRGTGGNQPQHFGDGTRLSIL.

This clone is a singleton in its sample. The V and J genes are TRBV28 and TRBJ1-2; 10 nucleotides line up with TRBD1. The CDR3 is 14 amino acids. V trimming: 9 bases; J trimming: 7 bases; junction bases outside the gene matches: 11. Germline lookup yields CDR1 MDHEN and CDR2 SYDVKM. CDR3 coding DNA: TGTGCCAGTAGTACCGGGACAGGGGTCCGTGGCTACACCTTC. It translates to CASSTGTGVRGYTF.

The chain recombines TRBV19 with TRBJ2-5; TRBD1 agrees at 11 bases. Germline V gives CDR1 LNHDA, CDR2 SQIVND (reference sequence). The junction had 1 base not matched to a gene; V was cut back by 3 bases and J by 7 bases. The CDR3 has 13 residues. The CDR3 reads CASSIGTGGTQYF. The CDR3 DNA reads as TGTGCCAGTAGTATTGGGACAGGGGGGACCCAGTACTTC.

The chain has TRBV7-3 and TRBJ2-7; TRBD2 might be the D (7 bases). Germline values: CDR1 SGHTA, CDR2 FQGTGA. Trimming pared 5 bases from V and 3 bases from J, leaving 14 bases between. The CDR3 contains 14 residues. The CDR3 DNA reads TGTGCCAGCAGCCTGGGGGGGCTAGACTACGAGCAGTACTTC. Translating gives CASSLGGLDYEQYF.

Note on this clone: One end of the junction does not line up with germline, which may come from a read error. This sequence joins TRBV7-9 and TRBJ2-7, with 13 nucleotides matching TRBD2. The CDR3 covers 16 residues. Germline V gives CDR1 SEHNR, CDR2 FQNEAQ (reference sequence). The CDR3 here is CSSSMGTSGNYLEQYF. In nucleotides, the CDR3 is TGTTCCAGCAGCATGGGGACTAGCGGGAACTATTTGGAGCAGTACTTC. Full variable domain (rest looked up from reference TRBV7-9 and TRBJ2-7): DTGVSQNPRHKITKRGQNVTFRCDPISEHNRLYWYRQTLGQGPEFLTYFQNEAQLEKSRLLSDRFSAERPKGSFSTLEIQRTEQGDSAMYLCSSSMGTSGNYLEQYFGPGTRLTVT.

V and J are TRBV5-1 and TRBJ2-7; 7 bases map to TRBD1. The CDR3 runs 16 residues. Germline assignment: CDR1 SGHRS and CDR2 YFSETQ. V lost 4 bases, J lost 2 bases, and 12 bases stayed unmatched. CDR3 DNA: TGCGCCAGCAGCGATCCGACAGGGTGGGCTACCTACGAGCAGTACTTC. Protein sequence: CASSDPTGWATYEQYF. The full variable domain, completed using reference TRBV5-1 and TRBJ2-7, is KAGVTQTPRYLIKTRGQQVTLSCSPISGHRSVSWYQQTPGQGLQFLFEYFSETQRNKGNFPGRFSGRQFSNSRSEMNVSTLELGDSALYLCASSDPTGWATYEQYFGPGTRLTVT.

CDR3 in amino acids: CASSPFGRGGTDTQYF. DNA for the CDR3: TGTGCCAGCAGCCCCTTTGGGCGGGGGGGCACAGATACGCAGTATTTT. The chain employs TRBV9 and TRBJ2-3; 8 nucleotides agree with TRBD2. The germline gives CDR1 SGDLS, CDR2 YYNGEE. Unmatched junction bases numbered 8, after V lost 4 bases and J lost 1 base. The length of the CDR3 is 16 residues.

The J gene is TRBJ1-1, the V gene TRBV5-6, with a tentative D call TRBD1 (5 bases). Germline V gene sequence: CDR1 SGHDT, CDR2 YYEEEE. The CDR3 is made up of 13 amino acids. V shed 5 bases and J shed 2 bases, with 10 bases lying between them. The CDR3, as DNA: TGTGCCAGCAGAACGGGGGGAAACACTGAAGCTTTCTTT. Its protein product is CASRTGGNTEAFF.

The chain carries TRBV7-2 and TRBJ2-5; maybe TRBD2 (6 bases). The ends were cut back, 3 bases at V and 5 bases at J, with 13 bases in the middle. The CDR3 is 14 residues long. From germline, CDR1 is SGHTA and CDR2 FQGNSA. In DNA form, the CDR3 reads TGTGCCAGCAGCTTGGGTTCAGGGAGGGAGACCCAGTACTTC. This codes for CASSLGSGRETQYF.

The chain links TRBV18 to TRBJ2-3; D remains unclear. V was pared by 6 bases and J by 0 bases, with 10 bases between. The CDR3 contains 14 residues. CDR1 is KGHSH and CDR2 is LQKENI in the germline V gene. The CDR3 region is CASSPLDSTDTQYF. The CDR3 nucleotides are TGTGCCAGCTCTCCCCTAGACAGCACAGATACGCAGTATTTT.

The V gene is TRBV4-3, the J gene TRBJ1-6; 8 bases line up with TRBD1. Trimming removed 3 bases from V and 10 bases from J; junction bases left unmatched: 5. The CDR3 runs 14 residues. The germline gives CDR1 LGHNA, CDR2 YSLEER. The chain's CDR3 is CASSHLQGDSPLHF. The CDR3 coding sequence is TGCGCCAGCAGCCACCTACAGGGGGACTCACCCCTCCACTTT.

The V call is TRBV15, the J call TRBJ1-2; tentative D call: TRBD1 (6 bases). Between the trimmed V and J ends, which lost 1 base and 7 bases, there was a span of 19 bases. Germline V CDR1 and CDR2: LNHNV, YYDKDF (reference sequence). CDR3 size: 16 residues. The CDR3 loop reads CATSRGGQGQGAGYTF. The CDR3 region has the DNA TGTGCCACCAGCAGAGGAGGCCAGGGGCAAGGGGCTGGCTACACCTTC.

The V and J genes are TRBV4-2 and TRBJ2-3; 8 nucleotides match TRBD2. In germline, CDR1 is LGHNA, CDR2 YNFKEQ. CDR3 length equals 15 residues. V trimming: 4 bases; J trimming: 0 bases; junction bases outside the gene matches: 3. The CDR3 DNA sequence: TGTGCCAGCAGCCGTAGCGGGGATAGCACAGATACGCAGTATTTT. Translation: CASSRSGDSTDTQYF.